The sequence of this T cell receptor (beta chain) was determined in a study of Ad26.COV2.S vaccination and SARS-CoV-2 variants. Study context: Recipients of Ad26.COV2.S got it intramuscularly, once or twice 56 days apart. Study conclusions and caveats: Breadth measured for non-spike TCRs was similar across vaccine and placebo recipients.

About this clone itself: As yet, its antigen is unknown.

Germline CDR1 SEHNR, CDR2 FQNEAQ (reference sequence). With 2 bases clipped from V and 3 bases from J, the junction kept 6 bases outside the gene matches. The CDR3 runs 16 residues. Assay used: immunoSEQ multiplex PCR; TCRdb lists only in-frame clones, some missing. The repertoire consists of hundreds of thousands of clones, with 89% occurring once and the leading ten covering around 1.5%. Treatment indicated: roughly 20 received Ad26.COV2.S at low or high dose, single or two shots; several received placebo; per-sample allocation not given. The samples date from day 63 after the first vaccine or placebo injection.

The specimen was peripheral blood, collected in a trial of Ad26.COV2.S vaccine versus placebo. The V gene is TRBV7-9, the J gene TRBJ2-3, with 9 bases matching TRBD1. The clonotype comes from a person aged 18-60 years who received the Ad26.COV2.S COVID-19 vaccine or a placebo. The DNA of the CDR3 is TGTGCCAGCAGCTTACTCCGGGACAGGGATACAGATACGCAGTATTTT. It yields the protein CASSLLRDRDTDTQYF.